This TCR beta chain was captured in a study of STAT3 mutations in large granular lymphocyte leukemia (dated by TCRdb to the late 2010s). Looking at the study overall: Canonical activating STAT3 mutations were detected in roughly half of the longitudinally sequenced T-LGLL patients. Over half of the T-LGLL patients were given one or more immunosuppressive therapy regimens, and around 40% of those treated had a hematologic response. Patients with T-cell large granular lymphocyte leukemia underwent serial deep sequencing of TCRbeta CDR3 and STAT3 to reconstruct clonal hierarchy and dynamics. More than 15 representative T-LGLL cases were selected from an initial cohort of 200 to 250 LGL patients for longitudinal TCRbeta and STAT3 sequencing. As controls, the study also included longitudinal sequencing of a couple of patients with natural killer LGL leukemia. On average, sequencing was done at more than 3.5 time points per patient, with the number of samplings ranging from 2 to 8.

Study-wide conclusions, independent of this receptor: At least one immunodominant TCRbeta clonotype was present in every T-LGLL patient, and multiple immunodominant subclonotypes appeared in about half of the T-LGLL patients. Persisting codominant clonotypes in some patients meant a small but highly pathogenic clone may have been missed. Because no samples were available when a clone first appeared, clonal expansion had to be inferred from samplings taken at other points. TCR clonotype switching after therapy was observed in about 35% of the 18 patients, and all newly emerging clones were found to be STAT3 wild type. The burden of the dominant TCR clone was higher than the STAT3 mutant burden in several patients, which suggests that the STAT3 mutation arose secondarily inside a clone that had already expanded. The linking of therapy response to changes in TCR clonal burden was complicated by variable intervals between samplings and differing treatment regimens.

TCRbeta libraries were sequenced on an Illumina MiSeq, averaging roughly 40,000 productive templates per sample. Using multiplex PCR amplification, the immunoSEQ assay generated the TCRbeta CDR3 libraries. Turning to the authors' computational methods: Repertoire diversity was computed as previously defined, with values near 0 indicating extremely monoclonal samples. TCRdb stores this immuneACCESS table with in-frame sequences only. Part of the clones is absent; in the studies checked, under half of the shortfall reflects unresolved V genes, and no reason is known for the rest. Clone size and V and J calls were adopted from that table, with D and trimming inferred from the DNA. This sample lists around 3,700 clones; under 85% were detected once. Together, the top ten hold about 32% of the sample. The same DNA, extracted from blood mononuclear cells, served for both TCR sequencing and STAT3 sequencing.

The trim is 6 bases for V and 0 bases for J, with a gap of 12 bases between the germline ends. The CDR3 has 14 amino acids, counting the end cysteine and phenylalanine. Of all the DNA, just the CDR3 is kept, 42 bases in frame from base 1. CDR1 and CDR2 are drawn from the germline V gene: SGHDT, YYEEEE. To note about this clone: What antigen it recognizes has not been identified. Qualities for individual bases were not recorded, and no much larger clone is one base off.

The sample comprised peripheral blood mononuclear cells. The chain is made from TRBV5-6 and TRBJ1-2, with no confidently assigned D gene. The sequence was obtained from a man aged 60-69 years with T-cell large granular lymphocyte leukemia. Some clones in this sample may be carry-over from other donors' samples. The age is the age at diagnosis. For the CDR3, the sequence is CASILGRSNYGYTF. The base sequence is TGTGCCAGCATCCTGGGCCGTTCTAACTATGGCTACACCTTC.